The 6 T cell receptor beta chains in this list originate from one sample, sequenced in a study of blood T cell repertoires in COVID-19. TCRdb's copy holds only in-frame clones and misses some; the assay was immunoSEQ multiplex PCR. Of roughly 410,000 clones listed, 80% to 90% are singletons. The sample was peripheral blood. The receptor set was obtained from a man between 35 and 55 years old with acute or convalescent COVID-19.

The chain's CDR3 is CARIFPVNTEAFF. As DNA, the CDR3 is TGTGCCAGAATCTTTCCCGTGAACACTGAAGCTTTCTTT. The V call is TRBV2, the J call TRBJ1-1, with D hard to call. With 9 bases removed from V and 0 bases from J, the gap between germline ends came to 11 bases. Germline CDR1 reads SNHLY; CDR2 reads FYNNEI. The CDR3 is 13 residues long.

This clone showed up just a few times. V gene TRBV27 combines with J gene TRBJ1-1; tentative D call: TRBD1 (6 bases). This CDR3 comprises 15 residues. Trimming cost V 2 bases and J 4 bases, with 14 bases left between them. Germline CDR1 reads MNHEY; CDR2 reads SMNVEV (reference sequence). Written as DNA, the CDR3 is TGTGCCAGCAGTTTAAATCCCCACAGGGCCACTGAAGCTTTCTTT. The encoded protein is CASSLNPHRATEAFF.

The chain joins TRBV19 to TRBJ2-2, with D perhaps TRBD2 (6 bases). Germline CDR1 is LNHDA and CDR2 is SQIVND (reference sequence). The CDR3 is 15 residues long. V shed 10 bases and J shed 3 bases, with 18 bases lying between them. CDR3 in amino acids: CATLGRRGYTGELFF. For the CDR3, the DNA is TGTGCCACCCTTGGGCGTCGGGGGTACACCGGGGAGCTGTTTTTT.

CDR3 residues: CASSQDQDRVGGYTF. Here the CDR3 DNA reads TGTGCCAGCAGCCAAGATCAAGACAGGGTAGGCGGCTACACCTTC. V and J are TRBV4-2 and TRBJ1-2, with 7 positions matching TRBD1. The CDR3 length is 15 residues. The junction had 9 bases not matched to a gene; V was cut back by 0 bases and J by 8 bases. Germline loops: CDR1 LGHNA, CDR2 YNFKEQ.

The rearrangement joins TRBV5-6 to TRBJ2-7, with D unresolved. Trimming shortened V by 0 bases and J by 0 bases, and 7 bases separated the two germline ends. The CDR3 totals 14 residues. Germline CDR1 SGHDT, CDR2 YYEEEE. In DNA, the CDR3 is TGTGCCAGCAGCTTGGCAGGTTACTCCTACGAGCAGTACTTC. Its protein is CASSLAGYSYEQYF.

V usage is TRBV4-3 and J usage is TRBJ2-2; possibly TRBD1 for D (6 bases). Germline-derived CDR1 and CDR2 are LGHNA and YSLEER. Trimming removed 3 bases from V and 6 bases from J, with 17 bases in between. The CDR3 spans 16 residues. CDR3 region: CASSQAAGAFAGELFF. The CDR3, as DNA: TGCGCCAGCAGCCAGGCTGCAGGGGCCTTCGCCGGGGAGCTGTTTTTT.